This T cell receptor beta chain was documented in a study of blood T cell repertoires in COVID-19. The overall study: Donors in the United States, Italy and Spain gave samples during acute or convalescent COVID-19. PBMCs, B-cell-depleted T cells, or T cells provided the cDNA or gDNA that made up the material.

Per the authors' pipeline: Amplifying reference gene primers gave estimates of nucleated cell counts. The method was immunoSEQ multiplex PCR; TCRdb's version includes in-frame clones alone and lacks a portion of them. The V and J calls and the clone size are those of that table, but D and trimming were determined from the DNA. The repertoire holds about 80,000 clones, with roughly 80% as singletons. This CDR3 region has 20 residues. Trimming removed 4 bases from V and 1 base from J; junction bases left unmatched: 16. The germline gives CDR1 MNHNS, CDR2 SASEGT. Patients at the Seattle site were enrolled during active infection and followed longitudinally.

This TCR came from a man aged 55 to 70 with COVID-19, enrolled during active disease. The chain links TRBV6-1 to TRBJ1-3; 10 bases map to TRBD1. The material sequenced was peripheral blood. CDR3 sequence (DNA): TGTGCCAGCAGTGCTTTTATCAGGACAGGGGGTCCAGCGTCTGGAAACACCATATATTTT. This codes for CASSAFIRTGGPASGNTIYF.